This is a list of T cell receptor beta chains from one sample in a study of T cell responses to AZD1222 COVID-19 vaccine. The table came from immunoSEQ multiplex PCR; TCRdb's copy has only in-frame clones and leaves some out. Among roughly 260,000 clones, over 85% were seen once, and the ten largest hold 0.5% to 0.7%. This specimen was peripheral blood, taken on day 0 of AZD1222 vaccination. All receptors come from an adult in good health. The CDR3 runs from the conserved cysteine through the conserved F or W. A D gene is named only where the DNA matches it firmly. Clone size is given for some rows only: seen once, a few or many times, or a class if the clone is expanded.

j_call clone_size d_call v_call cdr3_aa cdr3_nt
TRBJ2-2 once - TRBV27 CASSFPGMAGELFF TGTGCCAGCAGTTTCCCCGGAATGGCCGGGGAGCTGTTTTTT
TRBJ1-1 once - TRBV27 CASSSLMNTEAFF TGTGCCAGCAGTTCCTTAATGAACACTGAAGCTTTCTTT
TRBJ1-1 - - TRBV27 CASSYSQAGAEAFF TGTGCCAGCAGTTACTCTCAGGCTGGGGCTGAAGCTTTCTTT
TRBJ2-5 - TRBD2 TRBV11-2 CASSSPRRASGLQETQYF TGTGCCAGCAGTTCACCGCGACGGGCTAGCGGGCTACAAGAGACCCAGTACTTC
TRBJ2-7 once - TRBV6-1 CASSEASEGSSVEYF TGTGCCAGCAGTGAAGCGTCAGAGGGCTCTAGCGTTGAGTACTTC
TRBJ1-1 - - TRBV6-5 CASSLVRLQAFF TGTGCCAGCAGCCTGGTCCGGCTGCAGGCTTTCTTT
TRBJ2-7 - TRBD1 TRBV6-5 CASRPGQSYEQYF TGTGCCAGCAGGCCGGGACAGAGTTACGAGCAGTACTTC
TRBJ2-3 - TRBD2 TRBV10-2 CASSPLAGGAGTQYF TGCGCCAGCAGCCCCCTAGCGGGGGGAGCGGGTACGCAGTATTTT
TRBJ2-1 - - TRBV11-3 CASSLGSSGEQFF TGTGCCAGCAGCTTAGGAAGTAGTGGTGAGCAGTTCTTC
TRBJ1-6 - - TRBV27 CASSTGISYNSPLHF TGTGCCAGCAGCACAGGGATCTCCTATAATTCACCCCTCCACTTT
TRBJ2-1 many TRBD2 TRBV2 CASSATSGEVYEQFF TGTGCCAGCAGCGCGACTAGCGGGGAAGTCTATGAGCAGTTCTTC
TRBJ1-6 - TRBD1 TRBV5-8 CASSSGTGVGSPLHF TGTGCCAGCAGCTCAGGGACAGGGGTCGGCTCACCCCTCCACTTT
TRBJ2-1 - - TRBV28 CASSLVTYNEQFF TGTGCCAGCAGTTTGGTTACCTACAATGAGCAGTTCTTC
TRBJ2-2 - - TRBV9 CASSVGGTVNTGELFF TGTGCCAGCAGCGTAGGTGGGACGGTTAACACCGGGGAGCTGTTTTTT
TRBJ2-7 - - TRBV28 CATIGAAPDYEQYF TGTGCCACCATAGGGGCGGCCCCAGACTACGAGCAGTACTTC
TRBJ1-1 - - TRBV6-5 CASSQTGRDTEAFF TGTGCCAGCAGCCAAACGGGTAGGGACACTGAAGCTTTCTTT
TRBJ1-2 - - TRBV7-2 CASSLANPGSYGYTF TGTGCCAGCAGCTTAGCAAATCCAGGGTCCTATGGCTACACCTTC
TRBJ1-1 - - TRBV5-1 CASSPTVGTEAFF TGCGCCAGCAGCCCCACCGTCGGCACTGAAGCTTTCTTT
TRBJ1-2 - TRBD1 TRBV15 CATSTPTGRGYYGYTF TGTGCCACCAGCACCCCGACAGGGAGGGGTTACTATGGCTACACCTTC
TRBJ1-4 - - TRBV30 CAWSVAGGNEKLFF TGTGCCTGGAGTGTAGCCGGGGGTAATGAAAAACTGTTTTTT
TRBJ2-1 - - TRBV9 CASSVGAYPYNEQFF TGTGCCAGCAGCGTAGGAGCATACCCCTACAATGAGCAGTTCTTC
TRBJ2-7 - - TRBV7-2 CASTPRGRTELYEQYF TGTGCCAGCACTCCCCGCGGCAGGACAGAGCTCTACGAGCAGTACTTC
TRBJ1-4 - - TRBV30 CAWSLQGEEKLFF TGTGCCTGGAGTTTGCAGGGAGAGGAAAAACTGTTTTTT
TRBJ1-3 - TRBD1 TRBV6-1 CASSESGQGSTIYF TGTGCCAGCAGTGAATCGGGACAGGGAAGCACCATATATTTT
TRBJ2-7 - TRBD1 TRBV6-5 CASDEGTGGSDEQYF TGTGCCAGCGATGAGGGGACAGGGGGGTCGGACGAGCAGTACTTC
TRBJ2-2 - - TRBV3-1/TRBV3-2 CASSQRGSAGELFF TGTGCCAGCAGCCAGAGGGGCTCCGCCGGGGAGCTGTTTTTT
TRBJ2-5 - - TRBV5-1 CASAPGLQETQYF TGCGCCAGCGCTCCGGGACTTCAAGAGACCCAGTACTTC
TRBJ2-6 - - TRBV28 CASSGGASGANVLTF TGTGCCAGCAGTGGTGGGGCCTCTGGGGCCAACGTCCTGACTTTC
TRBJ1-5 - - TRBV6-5 CASSYGAPGNQPQHF TGTGCCAGCAGTTACGGGGCCCCGGGCAATCAGCCCCAGCATTTT
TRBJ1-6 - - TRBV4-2 CASSQDTFRGDSPLHF TGTGCCAGCAGCCAAGATACTTTCCGAGGGGATTCACCCCTCCACTTT
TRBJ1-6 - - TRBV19 CASSEGSSYNSPLHF TGTGCCAGTAGCGAAGGGAGCTCCTATAATTCACCCCTCCACTTT
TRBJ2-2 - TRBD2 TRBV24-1 CATSDAGLAGRGTGELFF TGTGCCACCAGTGACGCGGGACTAGCGGGACGAGGGACCGGGGAGCTGTTTTTT
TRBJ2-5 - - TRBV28 CASSWRRETQYF TGTGCCAGCAGTTGGAGGAGGGAGACCCAGTACTTC
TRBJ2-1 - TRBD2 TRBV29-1 CSVAPSGFDNEQFF TGCAGCGTTGCTCCTAGCGGGTTCGACAATGAGCAGTTCTTC
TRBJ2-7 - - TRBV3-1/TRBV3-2 CASSQHRGGEQYF TGTGCCAGCAGCCAGCACAGGGGAGGCGAGCAGTACTTC
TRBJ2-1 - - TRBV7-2 CASSLGAGAPSEQFF TGTGCCAGCAGCTTAGGTGCAGGGGCGCCTAGTGAGCAGTTCTTC
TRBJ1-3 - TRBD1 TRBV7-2 CASSFTPRQGGNTIYF TGTGCCAGCAGCTTTACCCCTCGACAGGGCGGGAACACCATATATTTT
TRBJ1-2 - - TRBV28 CASSLPRAAGGYTF TGTGCCAGCAGCCTCCCGAGGGCGGCTGGTGGCTACACCTTC
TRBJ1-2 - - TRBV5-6 CASSPGTFYGYTF TGTGCCAGCAGCCCCGGGACCTTCTATGGCTACACCTTC
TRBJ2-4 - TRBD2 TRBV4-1 CASSLGGLVAGMAKNIQYF TGCGCCAGCAGCCTAGGGGGATTGGTAGCGGGAATGGCCAAAAACATTCAGTACTTC